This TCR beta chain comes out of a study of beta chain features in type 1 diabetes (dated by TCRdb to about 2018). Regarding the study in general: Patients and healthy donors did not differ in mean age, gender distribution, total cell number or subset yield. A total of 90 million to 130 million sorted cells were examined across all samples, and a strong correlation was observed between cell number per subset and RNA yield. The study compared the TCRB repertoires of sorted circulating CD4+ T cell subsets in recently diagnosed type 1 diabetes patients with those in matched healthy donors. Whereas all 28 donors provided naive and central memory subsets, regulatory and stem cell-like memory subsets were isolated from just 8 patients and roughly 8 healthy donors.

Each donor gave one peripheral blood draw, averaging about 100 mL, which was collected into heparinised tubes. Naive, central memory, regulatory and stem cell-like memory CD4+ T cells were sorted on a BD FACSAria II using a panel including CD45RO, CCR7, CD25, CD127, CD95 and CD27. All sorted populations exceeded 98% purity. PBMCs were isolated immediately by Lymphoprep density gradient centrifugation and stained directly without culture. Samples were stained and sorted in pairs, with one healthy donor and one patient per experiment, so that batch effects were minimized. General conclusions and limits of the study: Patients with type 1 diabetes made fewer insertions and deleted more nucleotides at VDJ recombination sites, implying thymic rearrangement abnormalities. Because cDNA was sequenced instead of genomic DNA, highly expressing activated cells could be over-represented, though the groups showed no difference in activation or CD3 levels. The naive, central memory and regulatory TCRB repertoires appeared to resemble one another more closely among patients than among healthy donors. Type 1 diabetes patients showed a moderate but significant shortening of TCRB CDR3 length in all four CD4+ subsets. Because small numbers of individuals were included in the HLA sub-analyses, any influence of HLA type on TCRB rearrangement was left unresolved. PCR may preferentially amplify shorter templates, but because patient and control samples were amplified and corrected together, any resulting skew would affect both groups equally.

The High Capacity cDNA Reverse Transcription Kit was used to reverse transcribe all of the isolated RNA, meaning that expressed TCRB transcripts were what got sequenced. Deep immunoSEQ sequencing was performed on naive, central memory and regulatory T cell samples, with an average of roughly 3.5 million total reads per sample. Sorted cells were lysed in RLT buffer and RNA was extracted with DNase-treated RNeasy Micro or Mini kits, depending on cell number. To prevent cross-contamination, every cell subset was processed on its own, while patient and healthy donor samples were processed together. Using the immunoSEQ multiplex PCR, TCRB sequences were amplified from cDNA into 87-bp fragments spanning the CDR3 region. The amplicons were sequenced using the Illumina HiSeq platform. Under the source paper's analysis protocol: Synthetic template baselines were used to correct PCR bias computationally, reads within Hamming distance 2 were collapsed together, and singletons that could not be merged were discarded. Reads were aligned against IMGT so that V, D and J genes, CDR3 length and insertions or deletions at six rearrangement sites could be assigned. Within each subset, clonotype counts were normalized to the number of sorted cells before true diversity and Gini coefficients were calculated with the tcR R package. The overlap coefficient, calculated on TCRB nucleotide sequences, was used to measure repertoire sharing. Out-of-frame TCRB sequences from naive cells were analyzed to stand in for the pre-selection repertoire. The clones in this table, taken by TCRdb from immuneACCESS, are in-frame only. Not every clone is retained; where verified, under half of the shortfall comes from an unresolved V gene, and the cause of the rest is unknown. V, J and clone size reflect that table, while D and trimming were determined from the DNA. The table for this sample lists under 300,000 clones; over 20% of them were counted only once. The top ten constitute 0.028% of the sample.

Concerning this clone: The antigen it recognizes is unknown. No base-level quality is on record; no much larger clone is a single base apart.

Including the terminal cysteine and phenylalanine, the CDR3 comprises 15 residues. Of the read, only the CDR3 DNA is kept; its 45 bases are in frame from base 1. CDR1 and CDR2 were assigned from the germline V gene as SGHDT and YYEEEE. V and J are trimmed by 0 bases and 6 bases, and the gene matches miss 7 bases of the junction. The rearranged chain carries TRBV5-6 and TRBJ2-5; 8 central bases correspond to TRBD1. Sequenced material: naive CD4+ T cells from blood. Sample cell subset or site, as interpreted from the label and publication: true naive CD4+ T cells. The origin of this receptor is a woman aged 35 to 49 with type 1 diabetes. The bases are TGTGCCAGCAGCTTGGAATACAGGGGGTCTCAGACCCAGTACTTC. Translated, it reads CASSLEYRGSQTQYF. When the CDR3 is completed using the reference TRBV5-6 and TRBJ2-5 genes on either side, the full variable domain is DAGVTQSPTHLIKTRGQQVTLRCSPKSGHDTVSWYQQALGQGPQFIFQYYEEEERQRGNFPDRFSGHQFPNYSSELNVNALLLGDSALYLCASSLEYRGSQTQYFGPGTRLLVL.